The clone carrying this T cell receptor beta chain was picked up a small number of times. The antigen is undetermined. Peripheral blood came from all dose cohorts at three timepoints. The CDR3 is 11 residues long. The V end lost 3 bases, the J end lost 8 bases, and 7 bases lay between the germline ends. The germline gives CDR1 KGHSH, CDR2 LQKENI. Clones were read by immunoSEQ multiplex PCR, and TCRdb kept only the in-frame ones, dropping some. The table shows some 97,000 clones, with 70% to 90% occurring only once. The source of the sample is a study of OX40 agonist ivuxolimab in advanced cancers. Study results and limitations: Relative to CD4+ cells, CD8+ T cells on average had more expanded clones. Both blood CD4+ and CD8+ T cells showed clonal growth by week 6 at 0.1 to 3.0 mg/kg.

Sequencing was performed on CD4+ or CD8+ T cells sorted from blood, taken in a trial of the OX40 agonist ivuxolimab. The gene calls are TRBV18 and TRBJ1-1, with TRBD1 as a possible D gene (6 bases). The sequence was collected from an adult with an advanced solid tumor such as melanoma, head and neck, liver or kidney cancer. CDR3 DNA sequence: TGTGCCAGCTCACCCCAGGGGGAAGCTTTCTTT. This codes for CASSPQGEAFF.